This T cell receptor beta chain was sequenced during a study of shared clonotypes between healthy human individuals. General study findings and limits: Only blood was sampled; tissue repertoires likely differ. Compared with memory subsets, naive subsets generally had larger estimated richness.

Clones were sequenced by immunoSEQ multiplex PCR, and TCRdb holds only the in-frame ones, with some missing. The sample has roughly 330,000 clones, 74% seen once. Trimming removed 7 bases at V and 3 bases at J, with 19 bases between. CDR1 and CDR2 from the germline V gene are GTSNPN and SVGIG (reference sequence). The CDR3 contains 14 residues. Everyone who donated was a Caucasian adult who lived in Nashville, Tennessee. With respect to this clone: Its antigen is currently unknown.

This receptor was taken from a man in his thirties or forties in good health. Sequenced input: memory CD4+ T cells sorted from blood. Subset reported: CD45RA-negative fraction. V usage is TRBV30 and J usage is TRBJ2-7; either TRBD1 or TRBD2 may supply D (5 bases each). Here the CDR3 reads CASGSPGRNYEQYF. The CDR3 DNA reads TGTGCCTCGGGAAGCCCGGGACGGAACTACGAGCAGTACTTC.